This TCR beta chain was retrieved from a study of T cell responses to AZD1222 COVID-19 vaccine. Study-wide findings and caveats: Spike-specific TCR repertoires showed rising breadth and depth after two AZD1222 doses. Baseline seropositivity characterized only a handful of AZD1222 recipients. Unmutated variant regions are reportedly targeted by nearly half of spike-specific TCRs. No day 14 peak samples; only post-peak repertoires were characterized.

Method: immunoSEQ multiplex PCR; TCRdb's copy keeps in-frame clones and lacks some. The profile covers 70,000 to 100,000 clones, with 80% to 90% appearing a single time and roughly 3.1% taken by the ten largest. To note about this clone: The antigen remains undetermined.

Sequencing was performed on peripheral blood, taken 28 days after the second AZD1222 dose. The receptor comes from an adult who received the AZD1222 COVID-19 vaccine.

CDR3 bases: TGTGTCAGAAGCTTAGATCCCATGAACACTGAAGCTTTCTTT. Its translation is CVRSLDPMNTEAFF. The chain has TRBV7-5 and TRBJ1-1; the DNA was not used to check the table's D call, TRBD1. TRBV7-5 is tagged as a pseudogene. CDR3 size: 14 residues.